This T cell receptor (beta chain) derives from a study of blood T cell repertoires in COVID-19. About the research overall: Some COVID-19 samples were acute and others convalescent; all came from the United States, Italy and Spain. The cDNA or gDNA used as material had been derived from T cells, B-cell-depleted T cells, or PBMCs.

Study processing details: How many nucleated cells were present was estimated from reference gene primer amplification. Sequencing used immunoSEQ multiplex PCR; TCRdb keeps in-frame clones, though not all of them. V and J calls and clone size are copied from that table; D and trimming were computed from the DNA. The repertoire holds around 250,000 clones, with about four fifths as singletons. Trimming stripped 2 bases from V and 5 bases from J, with 12 bases between. Germline-derived CDR1 and CDR2 are KGHSH and LQKENI. This CDR3 spans 14 amino acids. Sequencing was performed on peripheral blood. The sequence derives from a woman aged 18-35 years with acute or convalescent COVID-19. This chain links TRBV18 with TRBJ2-5; tentative D call: TRBD2 (5 bases). This chain's CDR3 is CASSPNGDIETQYF. For the CDR3, the DNA is TGTGCCAGCTCACCAAACGGGGATATTGAGACCCAGTACTTC. Full variable domain (outside the CDR3, taken from reference TRBV18 and TRBJ2-5): NAGVMQNPRHLVRRRGQEARLRCSPMKGHSHVYWYRQLPEEGLKFMVYLQKENIIDESGMPKERFSAEFPKEGPSILRIQQVVRGDSAAYFCASSPNGDIETQYFGPGTRLLVL.